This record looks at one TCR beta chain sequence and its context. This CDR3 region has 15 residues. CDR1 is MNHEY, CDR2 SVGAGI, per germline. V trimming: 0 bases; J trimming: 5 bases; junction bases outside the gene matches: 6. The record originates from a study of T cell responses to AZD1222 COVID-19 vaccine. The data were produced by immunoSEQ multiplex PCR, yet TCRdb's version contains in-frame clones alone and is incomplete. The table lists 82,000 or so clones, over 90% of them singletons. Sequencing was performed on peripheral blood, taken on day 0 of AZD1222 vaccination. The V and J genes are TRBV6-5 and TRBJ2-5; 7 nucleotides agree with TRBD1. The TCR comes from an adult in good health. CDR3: CASSYSRARGETQYF. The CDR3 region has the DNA TGTGCCAGCAGTTACTCGAGGGCCAGGGGGGAGACCCAGTACTTC.